This record covers a single T cell receptor (beta chain). Then a second PCR, running about 7 to 11 cycles, was carried out with a sample-barcoded 5' primer and a J-beta primer mix. A single record per CDR3 protein comes from TCRdb applying MiXCR to the 5' RACE reads. The table records hundreds of thousands of distinct CDR3 sequences, around 25% of them present only once. The sample comes from a study of blood T cells in healthy people across ages. The germline V gene encodes CDR1 SQVTM and CDR2 ANQGSEA. V was shortened by 5 bases and J by 3 bases, with 17 bases between the two germline ends. The CDR3 totals 14 residues. The sample also formed part of further work on T cells of mothers and their children.

The receptor's source is a boy aged 5-17 years in good health. The sample was blood. The rearrangement uses TRBV29-1 and TRBJ2-7; perhaps TRBD2 as D (7 bases). The CDR3: CSVRPGGNNYEQYF. The CDR3 region has the DNA TGCAGCGTTCGTCCGGGGGGCAATAACTACGAGCAGTACTTC.